The rows below give T cell receptor beta chains drawn from one sample of a study of T cells in Graves' hyperthyroidism and ophthalmopathy. TCRdb re-called the multiplex PCR reads through MiXCR, storing one row per CDR3 protein. Found here are around 690,000 distinct CDR3 sequences, more than 20% of them singletons; the top ten hold 30% to 40%. Sequenced material: blood. The receptor source for this set is a man aged 30 to 45 with Graves' ophthalmopathy. Each CDR3 is given with its conserved first and last residue. Fields, in order: clone size, J gene, V gene, D gene, CDR3 protein, CDR3 DNA. A D gene is named only where the DNA matches it firmly. Expanded clones are given a class, and other clones once, few, many or no size at all.

abundance: NA
j_gene: TRBJ2-5
v_gene: TRBV20-1
d_gene: NA
CDR3aa: CSASAGKETQYF
CDR3nt: TGCAGTGCTAGCGCCGGGAAAGAGACCCAGTACTTC

abundance: many
j_gene: TRBJ2-2
v_gene: TRBV3-1
d_gene: NA
CDR3aa: CASSQGGANTGELFF
CDR3nt: TGTGCCAGCAGCCAAGGGGGCGCGAACACCGGGGAGCTGTTTTTT

abundance: many
j_gene: TRBJ2-5
v_gene: TRBV3-1
d_gene: TRBD2
CDR3aa: CASSRFGVASSGSIETQYF
CDR3nt: TGTGCCAGCAGCCGCTTTGGGGTGGCGTCTAGCGGGAGTATCGAGACCCAGTACTTC

abundance: few
j_gene: TRBJ2-5
v_gene: TRBV5-8
d_gene: NA
CDR3aa: CASSLNEGRLQETQYF
CDR3nt: TGTGCCAGCAGCTTGAACGAGGGACGGCTCCAAGAGACCCAGTACTTC

abundance: NA
j_gene: TRBJ2-1
v_gene: TRBV7-7
d_gene: NA
CDR3aa: CASSPGTPRSYNEQFF
CDR3nt: TGTGCTAGCAGCCCTGGGACTCCGCGGTCCTACAATGAGCAGTTCTTC

abundance: few
j_gene: TRBJ2-3
v_gene: TRBV12-3/TRBV12-4
d_gene: TRBD1
CDR3aa: CASSQPPTGPSADTQYF
CDR3nt: TGTGCCAGCAGTCAACCCCCGACAGGGCCAAGCGCAGATACGCAGTATTTT

abundance: few
j_gene: TRBJ2-2
v_gene: TRBV6-1
d_gene: TRBD2
CDR3aa: CASSEGSGRAGELFF
CDR3nt: TGTGCCAGCAGTGAAGGTAGCGGGAGGGCCGGGGAGCTGTTTTTT

abundance: many
j_gene: TRBJ2-5
v_gene: TRBV11-2
d_gene: TRBD1
CDR3aa: CASSLVPPGQGGETQYF
CDR3nt: TGTGCCAGCAGCTTAGTCCCCCCCGGACAGGGAGGTGAGACCCAGTACTTC

abundance: few
j_gene: TRBJ2-1
v_gene: TRBV5-6
d_gene: NA
CDR3aa: CASSLATRVPNEQFF
CDR3nt: TGTGCCAGCAGCTTGGCTACTAGGGTACCCAATGAGCAGTTCTTC

abundance: few
j_gene: TRBJ1-5
v_gene: TRBV6-1
d_gene: NA
CDR3aa: CASSEGYYPYQPQHF
CDR3nt: TGTGCCAGCAGTGAAGGGTACTATCCCTATCAGCCCCAGCATTTT

abundance: many
j_gene: TRBJ2-1
v_gene: TRBV7-2
d_gene: NA
CDR3aa: CASSLDGWSYNEQFF
CDR3nt: TGTGCCAGCAGCTTAGATGGGTGGTCCTACAATGAGCAGTTCTTC

abundance: NA
j_gene: TRBJ2-3
v_gene: TRBV24-1
d_gene: TRBD1
CDR3aa: CATQQGAPADTQYF
CDR3nt: TGTGCCACTCAACAGGGGGCTCCTGCAGATACGCAGTATTTT

abundance: NA
j_gene: TRBJ2-7
v_gene: TRBV20-1
d_gene: TRBD2
CDR3aa: CSARIGGGATLEQYF
CDR3nt: TGCAGTGCTAGAATCGGGGGGGGGGCAACCCTCGAGCAGTACTTC

abundance: few
j_gene: TRBJ2-4
v_gene: TRBV3-1
d_gene: NA
CDR3aa: CASSTSTIAKNIQYF
CDR3nt: TGTGCCAGCAGCACCTCCACGATAGCCAAAAACATTCAGTACTTC

abundance: once
j_gene: TRBJ1-6
v_gene: TRBV19
d_gene: TRBD1
CDR3aa: CASSPTGANSPLHF
CDR3nt: TGTGCCAGTAGTCCGACAGGGGCGAATTCACCCCTCCACTTT

abundance: many
j_gene: TRBJ2-7
v_gene: TRBV10-3
d_gene: TRBD1
CDR3aa: CAISSGTGIYEQYF
CDR3nt: TGTGCCATCAGTTCCGGGACAGGGATCTACGAGCAGTACTTC

abundance: NA
j_gene: TRBJ2-6
v_gene: TRBV5-1
d_gene: NA
CDR3aa: CASSLEVRSSSGANVLTF
CDR3nt: TGCGCCAGCAGCTTGGAAGTCAGATCATCCTCTGGGGCCAACGTCCTGACTTTC

abundance: many
j_gene: TRBJ2-1
v_gene: TRBV7-2
d_gene: TRBD2
CDR3aa: CASSSTSGQYNEQFF
CDR3nt: TGTGCCAGCAGCTCGACTAGCGGGCAGTACAATGAGCAGTTCTTC

abundance: NA
j_gene: TRBJ1-5
v_gene: TRBV3-1
d_gene: NA
CDR3aa: CASSQAGYQPQHF
CDR3nt: TGTGCCAGCAGCCAAGCGGGGTATCAGCCCCAGCATTTT

abundance: NA
j_gene: TRBJ2-4
v_gene: TRBV5-1
d_gene: TRBD2
CDR3aa: CASSVAGGPLNIQYF
CDR3nt: TGTGCCAGCAGCGTAGCGGGAGGGCCGTTAAACATTCAGTACTTC

abundance: NA
j_gene: TRBJ1-5
v_gene: TRBV9
d_gene: NA
CDR3aa: CASSVGGGYNQPQHF
CDR3nt: TGTGCCAGCAGCGTTGGCGGCGGCTACAATCAGCCCCAGCATTTT

abundance: few
j_gene: TRBJ1-2
v_gene: TRBV5-6
d_gene: TRBD1
CDR3aa: CASSLEGAPDYGYTF
CDR3nt: TGTGCCAGCAGCTTGGAGGGGGCCCCGGACTATGGCTACACCTTC

abundance: NA
j_gene: TRBJ1-5
v_gene: TRBV27
d_gene: NA
CDR3aa: CASKGPQAGQPQHF
CDR3nt: TGTGCCAGCAAGGGACCTCAGGCGGGTCAGCCCCAGCATTTT

abundance: NA
j_gene: TRBJ1-2
v_gene: TRBV3-1
d_gene: TRBD1
CDR3aa: CASSQEWSGGGGYTF
CDR3nt: TGTGCCAGCAGCCAAGAATGGTCAGGGGGCGGGGGCTACACCTTC

abundance: many
j_gene: TRBJ2-7
v_gene: TRBV28
d_gene: NA
CDR3aa: CASNQRGGADYEQYF
CDR3nt: TGTGCCAGCAATCAACGAGGGGGGGCGGACTACGAGCAGTACTTC

abundance: few
j_gene: TRBJ2-1
v_gene: TRBV5-4
d_gene: NA
CDR3aa: CASSRTKGDEQFF
CDR3nt: TGTGCCAGCAGCCGGACGAAGGGGGATGAGCAGTTCTTC

abundance: NA
j_gene: TRBJ2-3
v_gene: TRBV25-1
d_gene: TRBD2
CDR3aa: CASSDLAAGGVTDTQYF
CDR3nt: TGTGCCAGCAGTGACCTAGCAGCGGGAGGTGTCACAGATACGCAGTATTTT

abundance: many
j_gene: TRBJ1-2
v_gene: TRBV6-6
d_gene: NA
CDR3aa: CASSYSVLAGYTF
CDR3nt: TGTGCCAGCAGTTACTCGGTGTTAGCTGGCTACACCTTC

abundance: few
j_gene: TRBJ1-5
v_gene: TRBV10-3
d_gene: TRBD1
CDR3aa: CAIGEGAPFNQPQHF
CDR3nt: TGTGCCATCGGCGAGGGGGCCCCTTTCAATCAGCCCCAGCATTTT

abundance: NA
j_gene: TRBJ1-6
v_gene: TRBV6-1
d_gene: TRBD1
CDR3aa: CASSPSGGKSPLHF
CDR3nt: TGTGCCAGCAGCCCATCAGGGGGGAAGTCACCCCTCCACTTT

abundance: NA
j_gene: TRBJ1-2
v_gene: TRBV11-2
d_gene: TRBD1
CDR3aa: CASSSDRDNYGYTF
CDR3nt: TGTGCCAGCAGCTCGGACAGGGATAACTATGGCTACACCTTC

abundance: many
j_gene: TRBJ1-1
v_gene: TRBV24-1
d_gene: NA
CDR3aa: CATSELDGTEAFF
CDR3nt: TGTGCCACCAGTGAACTTGACGGAACTGAAGCTTTCTTT

abundance: few
j_gene: TRBJ1-1
v_gene: TRBV7-9
d_gene: NA
CDR3aa: CASSLAAVDTEAFF
CDR3nt: TGTGCCAGCAGCTTAGCGGCGGTGGACACTGAAGCTTTCTTT

abundance: many
j_gene: TRBJ2-3
v_gene: TRBV12-3/TRBV12-4
d_gene: TRBD2
CDR3aa: CASSLSSGTTDTQYF
CDR3nt: TGTGCCAGCAGTTTAAGTAGCGGGACCACAGATACGCAGTATTTT

abundance: NA
j_gene: TRBJ2-2
v_gene: TRBV6-2/TRBV6-3
d_gene: NA
CDR3aa: CASSYFRRNTGELFF
CDR3nt: TGTGCCAGCAGTTACTTTCGGCGGAACACCGGGGAGCTGTTTTTT